These 22 T cell receptor beta chains were all obtained from the same sample, sequenced in a study of blood T cell repertoires in COVID-19 (dated by TCRdb to the early 2020s). Library generation was performed with the immunoSEQ multiplex PCR assay. TCRdb provides this immuneACCESS table in a form limited to in-frame rearrangements. Some clones are lacking; in checked studies, under half of them reflect an unresolved V gene, and why the rest are absent is not known. The sample table holds 160,000 or so clones, of which roughly 93% were seen once. In total, the top ten clones hold roughly 2.3% of the sample. Sequenced sample: peripheral blood. The receptors were sampled from a man younger than 35 with acute or convalescent COVID-19.

Here the CDR3 DNA reads TGTGCCACCAGTGACCCGGGGACTTCAGGGGATACGCAGTATTTT. This sequence encodes CATSDPGTSGDTQYF. The chain carries TRBV24-1 and TRBJ2-3; D possibly corresponds to TRBD2 (6 bases). With 4 bases removed from V and 6 bases from J, the gap between germline ends came to 16 bases. CDR1 KGHDR and CDR2 SFDVKD come from the germline V gene. The CDR3 has 15 residues.

This chain joins TRBV12-3 or TRBV12-4 and TRBJ1-2; a possible D gene is TRBD1 (5 bases). CDR3 length: 13 residues. V was clipped by 4 bases and J by 13 bases, with 19 bases between them. CDR3 sequence reads: CASSSPGLSRSTF. DNA for the CDR3: TGTGCCAGCAGTTCCCCGGGACTTTCCAGGAGCACCTTC.

The chain uses TRBV7-8 and TRBJ2-2, with D perhaps TRBD2 (6 bases). This CDR3 is 16 amino acids long. V was pared by 9 bases and J by 3 bases, with 20 bases between. The V gene's germline CDR1 is SGHVS and CDR2 FQNEAQ. This CDR3 is CASFRGGAGDTGELFF. In DNA form, the CDR3 reads TGTGCCAGTTTTCGCGGCGGGGCCGGGGACACCGGGGAGCTGTTTTTT.

The chain is built from TRBV12-3 or TRBV12-4 and TRBJ2-7; D unclear. V shed 2 bases and J shed 2 bases, with 4 bases lying between them. The CDR3 extends over 12 amino acids. The CDR3 DNA sequence: TGTGCCAGCAGTTTAATCACCTACGAGCAGTACTTC. The encoded protein is CASSLITYEQYF.

This chain uses TRBV21-1 with TRBJ1-5. TRBV21-1 is recorded as a pseudogene. This CDR3 spans 16 amino acids. CDR3 in DNA: TGTGCCAGCAGGGAGACCCGGACTAACGGTGTTCAGCCCCAGCATTTT. It codes for CASRETRTNGVQPQHF.

The CDR3 sequence: CASSITGAEKLFF. In DNA, the CDR3 is TGTGCCAGTAGTATTACAGGTGCTGAAAAACTGTTTTTT. The gene calls are TRBV19 and TRBJ1-4, with D possibly matching TRBD1 (5 bases). Trimming stripped 3 bases from V and 7 bases from J, with 9 bases between. The germline V gene has CDR1 LNHDA and CDR2 SQIVND (reference sequence). This CDR3 contains 13 residues. The full variable domain, its missing parts supplied by reference TRBV19 and TRBJ1-4, is DGGITQSPKYLFRKEGQNVTLSCEQNLNHDAMYWYRQDPGQGLRLIYYSQIVNDFQKGDIAEGYSVSREKKESFPLTVTSAQKNPTAFYLCASSITGAEKLFFGSGTQLSVL.

This clone was seen a single time. The chain is built from TRBV6-5 and TRBJ1-4; D might be TRBD1 (5 bases). The CDR3 length is 14 residues. Trimming stripped 0 bases from V and 8 bases from J, with 10 bases between. Germline V CDR1 and CDR2: MNHEY, SVGAGI. CDR3 in amino acids: CASSYSAGDEKLFF. The CDR3 DNA reads as TGTGCCAGCAGTTACTCGGCGGGGGACGAAAAACTGTTTTTT.

This sequence joins TRBV24-1 and TRBJ2-7; 8 bases are shared with TRBD1. The CDR3 is 15 residues long. Looked up from germline, CDR1 is KGHDR and CDR2 is SFDVKD. Unmatched junction bases numbered 4, after V lost 2 bases and J lost 2 bases. CDR3 protein: CATSDSRTGTYEQYF. The CDR3 bases are TGTGCCACCAGTGATTCCCGGACAGGGACCTACGAGCAGTACTTC.

This clone has just one count. The chain links TRBV4-1 to TRBJ1-1; no clear D gene. CDR1 is MGHRA and CDR2 is YSYEKL in the germline V gene. The CDR3 has 13 amino acids. The V and J ends lost 4 bases and 3 bases respectively, with 9 bases between them. This CDR3 reads CASSLVRYTEAFF. The CDR3 region has the DNA TGCGCCAGCAGCCTGGTCAGATACACTGAAGCTTTCTTT.

This chain links TRBV5-1 with TRBJ2-7, with D tentatively TRBD2 (5 bases). CDR3 size: 15 residues. Deletions cut 1 base from V and 1 base from J, with 12 bases between. Germline V gene sequence: CDR1 SGHRS, CDR2 YFSETQ. In DNA form, the CDR3 reads TGCGCCAGCAGCTTGAGTCCGGGGTTTTCCTACGAGCAGTACTTC. This gives the protein CASSLSPGFSYEQYF.

The rearrangement uses TRBV6-2 or TRBV6-3 and TRBJ1-5; D is perhaps TRBD1 (6 bases). This CDR3 has 14 residues. Per germline, CDR1 MNHEY and CDR2 SVGEGT. Trimming cost V 5 bases and J 8 bases, with 16 bases left between them. In nucleotides, the CDR3 is TGTGCCAGCAGTCACCGGACAGTCTTTGAGCCCCAGCATTTT. It yields the protein CASSHRTVFEPQHF.

The J gene is TRBJ2-5, the V gene TRBV13; 9 nucleotides match TRBD2. J lost 2 bases, V lost 10 bases, and 11 bases had no gene match. This CDR3 contains 15 residues. Germline loops: CDR1 PRHDT, CDR2 FYEKMQ (reference sequence). The CDR3 nucleotides read TGTGCCACCTCGGAGCGGGGGGAGGAACAAGAGACCCAGTACTTC. Translation: CATSERGEEQETQYF.

The chain combines TRBV9 with TRBJ2-3; possible D gene TRBD2, 6 bases. The germline V gene encodes CDR1 SGDLS and CDR2 YYNGEE. The V and J ends lost 0 bases and 2 bases respectively, with 10 bases between them. The CDR3 has 15 residues. Written as DNA, the CDR3 is TGTGCCAGCAGCGTAGGAGGAGGGGACACAGATACGCAGTATTTT. It codes for CASSVGGGDTDTQYF.

The CDR3 nucleotides are TGTGCCAGCTCACTAACAACAGACACTGAAGCTTTCTTT. This translates into CASSLTTDTEAFF. This sequence joins TRBV18 and TRBJ1-1; D is uncertain. Per germline, CDR1 KGHSH and CDR2 LQKENI. Trimming shortened V by 4 bases and J by 3 bases, and 9 bases separated the two germline ends. The CDR3 spans 13 residues.

The V call is TRBV7-6, the J call TRBJ2-7; the D gene is possibly TRBD2 (6 bases). There are 14 residues in the CDR3. CDR1 is SGHVS and CDR2 is FNYEAQ in the germline V gene. Between the trimmed V and J ends, which lost 1 base and 2 bases, there was a span of 9 bases. The CDR3 is CASSLGGGAYEQYF. The CDR3 DNA reads as TGTGCCAGCAGCTTAGGTGGAGGGGCCTACGAGCAGTACTTC.

The J gene is TRBJ2-6, the V gene TRBV3-1 (or the pseudogene TRBV3-2), with 8 bases lining up with TRBD1. CDR1 LGHDT and CDR2 YNNKEL come from the germline V gene (reference sequence). The ends lost 1 base at V and 3 bases at J; junction bases unmatched: 8. The CDR3 consists of 18 residues. Here the CDR3 reads CASSQGVRGPGGANVLTF. The CDR3 DNA is TGTGCCAGCAGCCAAGGGGTCAGGGGGCCAGGTGGGGCCAACGTCCTGACTTTC.

This chain joins TRBV13 and TRBJ2-5; a weak D match, TRBD2 (6 bases). The CDR3 sequence is 16 residues long. Per germline, CDR1 PRHDT and CDR2 FYEKMQ (reference sequence). The V gene lost 5 bases and the J gene lost 0 bases, with 16 bases spanning the gap. CDR3 sequence reads: CASSPPGGTDQETQYF. The CDR3 bases are TGTGCCAGCAGCCCTCCCGGAGGGACTGACCAAGAGACCCAGTACTTC.

This clone was recorded once. This chain connects TRBV6-2 or TRBV6-3 to TRBJ2-4; D is unclear. This CDR3 region has 12 residues. The V gene's germline CDR1 is MNHEY and CDR2 SVGEGT. The V and J ends lost 4 bases and 8 bases respectively, with 9 bases between them. For the CDR3, the DNA is TGTGCCAGCAGTTCTCCCACGGACATTCAGTACTTC. Translation: CASSSPTDIQYF.

This chain uses TRBV27 with TRBJ1-3; tentatively, D is TRBD1 (5 bases). Looked up from germline, CDR1 is MNHEY and CDR2 is SMNVEV (reference sequence). The CDR3 length is 13 residues. Trimming left V 7 bases short and J 4 bases short, with 11 bases between. CDR3 residues: CASKTRQGNTIYF. CDR3 DNA: TGTGCCAGCAAAACTCGACAGGGAAACACCATATATTTT.

This clone occurred once. The V call is TRBV5-1, the J call TRBJ1-3; possible D gene TRBD1, 5 bases. Trimming removed 0 bases at V and 4 bases at J, with 8 bases between. CDR1 is SGHRS, CDR2 YFSETQ, per germline. The CDR3 consists of 14 residues. The CDR3 DNA reads as TGCGCCAGCAGCTTGGCAGGGAGGGGAAACACCATATATTTT. It is translated as CASSLAGRGNTIYF.

The chain joins TRBV19 to TRBJ1-2; D gene ambiguous. The CDR3 loop spans 16 amino acids. Germline V gives CDR1 LNHDA, CDR2 SQIVND (reference sequence). V was pared by 3 bases and J by 3 bases, with 17 bases between. CDR3 bases: TGTGCCAGTAGTATTCCTACCTCGGGGTTTGACTATGGCTACACCTTC. It specifies CASSIPTSGFDYGYTF.

The chain employs TRBV5-6 and TRBJ1-3; D is ambiguous. Looked up from germline, CDR1 is SGHDT and CDR2 is YYEEEE. This CDR3 contains 14 residues. V was shortened by 0 bases and J by 4 bases, with 8 bases between the two germline ends. In DNA, the CDR3 is TGTGCCAGCAGCTTGGACATGGCAGGAAACACCATATATTTT. It codes for CASSLDMAGNTIYF.